This TCR beta chain was found in a study of CD8 T cells in Susac syndrome. This CDR3 is 13 amino acids long. The germline CDR1 and CDR2 sequences are MNHNY and SVGAGI (reference sequence). V was pared by 8 bases and J by 4 bases, with 12 bases between. Reverse transcription used roughly 0.45 to 1 ug RNA and random hexamers. TCRdb independently ran MiXCR on the immunoSEQ multiplex PCR reads; one entry per CDR3 protein. Of 95,000 to 150,000 distinct CDR3 sequences in the sample, just over 95% are singletons; the top ten hold 0.13% to 0.15%. Sample: CD4+ T cells from PBMCs. This chain uses TRBV6-6 with TRBJ2-1, with D tentatively TRBD1 or TRBD2 (6 bases each). This receptor was obtained from a human donor with Susac syndrome. The CDR3 loop reads CASQEGEYNEQFF. CDR3 nucleotide sequence: TGTGCCAGCCAGGAGGGGGAATACAATGAGCAGTTCTTC.